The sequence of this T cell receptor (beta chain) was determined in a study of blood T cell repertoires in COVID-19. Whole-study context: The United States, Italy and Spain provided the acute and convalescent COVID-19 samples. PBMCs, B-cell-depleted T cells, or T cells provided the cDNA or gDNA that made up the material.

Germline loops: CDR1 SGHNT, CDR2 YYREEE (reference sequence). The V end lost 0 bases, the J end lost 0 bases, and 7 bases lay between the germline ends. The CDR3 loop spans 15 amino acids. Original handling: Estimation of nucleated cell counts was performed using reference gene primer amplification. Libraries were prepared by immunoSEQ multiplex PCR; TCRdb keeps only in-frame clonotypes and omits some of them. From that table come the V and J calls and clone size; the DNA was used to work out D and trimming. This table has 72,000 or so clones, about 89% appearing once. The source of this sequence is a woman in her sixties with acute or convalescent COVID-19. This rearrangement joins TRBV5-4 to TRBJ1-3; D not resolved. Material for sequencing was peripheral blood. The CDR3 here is CASSLDGVSGNTIYF. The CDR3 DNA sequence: TGTGCCAGCAGCTTGGACGGGGTCTCTGGAAACACCATATATTTT.